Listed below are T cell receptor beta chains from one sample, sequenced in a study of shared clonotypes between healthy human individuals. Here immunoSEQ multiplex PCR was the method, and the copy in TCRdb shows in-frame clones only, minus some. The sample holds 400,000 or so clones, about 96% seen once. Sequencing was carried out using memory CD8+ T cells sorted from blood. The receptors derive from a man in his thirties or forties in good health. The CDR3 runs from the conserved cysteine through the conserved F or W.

CASSEFRDQPQHF	TRBV6-1
CASSRDRRESSYNEQFF	TRBV28
CSVSSSYEQYF	TRBV29-1
CASRENSNRIDTQYF	TRBV2
CASRVSNTQYF	TRBV19
CASSQDGLEYNEQFF	TRBV4-1
CAWSVGNYEQYF	TRBV30
CASSWGPGNTEAFF	TRBV27
CASTPSRVSTDTQYF	TRBV7-2
CASSPPGLETQYF	TRBV18
CASSRGEGQETQYF	TRBV5-1
CSAIFGQGNNF	TRBV20-1
CASSPRVGERADTQYF	TRBV18
CSVEGRLMNTEAFF	TRBV29-1
CASSTRTGGKLFF	TRBV19
CASSVNPGTGVQGF	TRBV6-1
CASSKGLAGEAEQYF	TRBV5-1
CASRPPRDRGEAFF	TRBV2
CASSEGLWGRITSQKTQYF	TRBV2
CSPTRGVTQYF	TRBV20-1
CATTSTGNNEQFF	TRBV6-1
CASRVSRDRLYEQYF	TRBV6-6
CASSSESLVREINTGELFF	TRBV5-1
CASSLNSGMGTDTQYF	TRBV28
CASSLSWTSGSYEQYF	TRBV5-1